This T cell receptor beta chain is drawn from a study of T cell changes during pregnancy in multiple sclerosis. Germline V lookup: CDR1 ENHRY, CDR2 SYGVKD. The CDR3 has 15 amino acids. Between the trimmed V and J ends, which lost 5 bases and 0 bases, there was a span of 12 bases. Assay: immunoSEQ multiplex PCR; the TCRdb copy retains only in-frame clones and omits some. Of 35,000 to 45,000 clones detected, about 85% appear once; the ten largest clones hold under 0.9%. This chain uses TRBV10-3 with TRBJ2-3; possible D gene TRBD1, 6 bases. The sample was CD4+ T cells from peripheral blood mononuclear cells, taken after pregnancy. This TCR was sampled from a female donor with multiple sclerosis, enrolled in a pregnancy study. CDR3 DNA sequence: TGTGCCATCAGTCTTCAGGGGAGTAGCACAGATACGCAGTATTTT. The encoded protein is CAISLQGSSTDTQYF.